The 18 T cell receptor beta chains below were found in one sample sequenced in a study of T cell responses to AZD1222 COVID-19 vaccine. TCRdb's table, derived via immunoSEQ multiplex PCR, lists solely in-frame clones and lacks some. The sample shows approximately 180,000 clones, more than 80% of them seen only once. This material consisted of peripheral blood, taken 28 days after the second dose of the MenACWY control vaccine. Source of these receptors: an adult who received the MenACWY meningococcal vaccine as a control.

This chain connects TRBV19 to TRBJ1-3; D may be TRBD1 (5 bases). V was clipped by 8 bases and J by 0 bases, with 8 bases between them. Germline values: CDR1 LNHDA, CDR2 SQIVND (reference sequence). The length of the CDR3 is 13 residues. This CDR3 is CASGDLSGNTIYF. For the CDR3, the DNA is TGTGCCAGTGGGGACCTCTCTGGAAACACCATATATTTT.

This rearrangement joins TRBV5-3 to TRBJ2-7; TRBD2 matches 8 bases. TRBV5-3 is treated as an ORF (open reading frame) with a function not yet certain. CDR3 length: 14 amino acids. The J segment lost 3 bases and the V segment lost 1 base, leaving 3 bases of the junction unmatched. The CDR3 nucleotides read TGTGCCAGAAGCTTGAGCGGGGGTTACTACGAGCAGTACTTC. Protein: CARSLSGGYYEQYF.

The CDR3 sequence is CASGAPHGGSQYF. The CDR3 DNA follows: TGTGCCAGCGGCGCCCCCCACGGGGGATCGCAGTACTTC. The chain joins TRBV7-9 to TRBJ2-7, with D possibly being TRBD2 (6 bases). This CDR3 comprises 13 residues. In germline, CDR1 is SEHNR, CDR2 FQNEAQ (reference sequence). V lost 8 bases to trimming and J lost 9 bases, with 20 bases between them. The complete variable domain, with remaining parts taken from reference TRBV7-9 and TRBJ2-7, reads DTGVSQNPRHKITKRGQNVTFRCDPISEHNRLYWYRQTLGQGPEFLTYFQNEAQLEKSRLLSDRFSAERPKGSFSTLEIQRTEQGDSAMYLCASGAPHGGSQYFGPGTRLTVT.

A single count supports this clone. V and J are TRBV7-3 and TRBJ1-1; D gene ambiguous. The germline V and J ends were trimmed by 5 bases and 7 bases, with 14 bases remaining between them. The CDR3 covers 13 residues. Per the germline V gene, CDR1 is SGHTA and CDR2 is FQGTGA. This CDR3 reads CASSPTSSHEAFF. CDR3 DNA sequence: TGTGCCAGCAGCCCTACGTCCAGCCATGAAGCTTTCTTT. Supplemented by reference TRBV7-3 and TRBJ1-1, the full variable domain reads GAGVSQTPSNKVTEKGKYVELRCDPISGHTALYWYRQSLGQGPEFLIYFQGTGAADDSGLPNDRFFAVRPEGSVSTLKIQRTERGDSAVYLCASSPTSSHEAFFGQGTRLTVV.

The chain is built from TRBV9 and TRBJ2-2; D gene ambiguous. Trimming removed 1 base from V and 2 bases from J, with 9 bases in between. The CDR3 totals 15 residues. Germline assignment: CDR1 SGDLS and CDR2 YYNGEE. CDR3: CASSVISDNTGELFF. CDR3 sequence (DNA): TGTGCCAGCAGCGTAATAAGCGACAACACCGGGGAGCTGTTTTTT. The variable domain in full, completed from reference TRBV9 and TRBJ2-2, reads DSGVTQTPKHLITATGQRVTLRCSPRSGDLSVYWYQQSLDQGLQFLIQYYNGEERAKGNILERFSAQQFPDLHSELNLSSLELGDSALYFCASSVISDNTGELFFGEGSRLTVL.

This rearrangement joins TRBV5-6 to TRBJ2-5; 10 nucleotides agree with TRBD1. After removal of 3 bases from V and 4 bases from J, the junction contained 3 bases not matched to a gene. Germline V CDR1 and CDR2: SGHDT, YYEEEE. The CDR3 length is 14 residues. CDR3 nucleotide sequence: TGTGCCAGCAGCTGGAGGGACAGGGGAGAGACCCAGTACTTC. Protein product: CASSWRDRGETQYF.

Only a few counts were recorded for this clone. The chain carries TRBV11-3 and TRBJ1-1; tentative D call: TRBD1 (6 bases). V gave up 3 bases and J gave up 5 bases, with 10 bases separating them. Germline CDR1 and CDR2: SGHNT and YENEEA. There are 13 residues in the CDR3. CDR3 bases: TGTGCCAGCAGCTTTGACAGGTTGACTGAAGCTTTCTTT. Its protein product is CASSFDRLTEAFF.

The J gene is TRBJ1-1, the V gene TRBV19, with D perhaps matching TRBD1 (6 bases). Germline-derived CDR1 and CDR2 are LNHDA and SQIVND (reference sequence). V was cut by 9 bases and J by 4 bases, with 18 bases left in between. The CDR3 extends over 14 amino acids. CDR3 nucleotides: TGTGCCAGCAGTGGTCGGGGGCGAGGCACTGAAGCTTTCTTT. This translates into CASSGRGRGTEAFF.

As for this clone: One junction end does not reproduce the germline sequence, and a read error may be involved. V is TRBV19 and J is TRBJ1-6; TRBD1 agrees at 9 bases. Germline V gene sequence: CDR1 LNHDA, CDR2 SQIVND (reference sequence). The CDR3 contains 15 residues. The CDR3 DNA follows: TGTGCCAGTAGTGCACAGGGGGCGGATAAATCACCCCTCCACTTT. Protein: CASSAQGADKSPLHF.

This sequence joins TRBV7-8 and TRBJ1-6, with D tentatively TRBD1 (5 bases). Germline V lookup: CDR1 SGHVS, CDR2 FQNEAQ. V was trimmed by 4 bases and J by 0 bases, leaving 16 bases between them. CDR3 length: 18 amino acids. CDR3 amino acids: CASSSNGGGSSYNSPLHF. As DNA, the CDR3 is TGTGCCAGCAGCTCCAACGGGGGGGGAAGCTCCTATAATTCACCCCTCCACTTT.

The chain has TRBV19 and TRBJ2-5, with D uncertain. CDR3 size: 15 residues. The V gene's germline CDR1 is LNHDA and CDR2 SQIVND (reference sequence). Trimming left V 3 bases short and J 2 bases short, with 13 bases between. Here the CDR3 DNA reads TGTGCCAGTAGTATGGCGGCGGTTTCACAAGAGACCCAGTACTTC. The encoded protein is CASSMAAVSQETQYF.

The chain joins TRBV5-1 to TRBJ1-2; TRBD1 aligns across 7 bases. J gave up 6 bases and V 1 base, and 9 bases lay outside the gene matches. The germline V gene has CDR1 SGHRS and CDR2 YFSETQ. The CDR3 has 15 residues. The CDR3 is CASSLSWTGWDGYTF. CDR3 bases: TGCGCCAGCAGCTTGAGTTGGACAGGATGGGATGGCTACACCTTC.

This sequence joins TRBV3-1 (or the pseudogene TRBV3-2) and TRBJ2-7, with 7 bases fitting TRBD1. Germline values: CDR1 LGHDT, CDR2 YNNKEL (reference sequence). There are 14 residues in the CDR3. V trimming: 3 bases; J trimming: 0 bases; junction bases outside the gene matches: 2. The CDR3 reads CASSQGQHSYEQYF. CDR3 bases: TGTGCCAGCAGCCAGGGACAGCACTCCTACGAGCAGTACTTC.

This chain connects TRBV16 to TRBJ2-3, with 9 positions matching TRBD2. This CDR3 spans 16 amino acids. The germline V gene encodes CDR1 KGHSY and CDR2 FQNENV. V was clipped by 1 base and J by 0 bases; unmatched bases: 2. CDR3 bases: TGTGCCAGCAGCCAATACAGCGGGAGGAGCACAGATACGCAGTATTTT. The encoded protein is CASSQYSGRSTDTQYF.

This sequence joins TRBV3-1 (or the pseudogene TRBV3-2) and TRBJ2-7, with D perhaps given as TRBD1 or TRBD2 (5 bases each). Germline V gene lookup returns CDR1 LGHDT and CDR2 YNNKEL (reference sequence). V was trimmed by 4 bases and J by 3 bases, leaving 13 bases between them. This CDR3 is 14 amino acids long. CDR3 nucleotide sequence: TGTGCCAGCAGCCGTGGGGGAACTAGCTACGAGCAGTACTTC. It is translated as CASSRGGTSYEQYF.

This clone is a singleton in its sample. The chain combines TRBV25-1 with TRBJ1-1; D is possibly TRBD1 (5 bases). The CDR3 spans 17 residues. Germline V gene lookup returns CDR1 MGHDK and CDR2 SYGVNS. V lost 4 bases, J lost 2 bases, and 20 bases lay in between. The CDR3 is CASSASVPGTANTEAFF. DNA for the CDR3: TGTGCCAGCAGTGCCTCTGTCCCCGGGACTGCAAACACTGAAGCTTTCTTT.

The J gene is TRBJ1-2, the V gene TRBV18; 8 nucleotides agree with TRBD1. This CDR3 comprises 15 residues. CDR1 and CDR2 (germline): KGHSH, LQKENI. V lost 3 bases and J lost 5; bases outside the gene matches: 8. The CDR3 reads CASSPRTGLGYGYTF. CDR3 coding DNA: TGTGCCAGCTCACCCCGGACAGGGTTAGGATATGGCTACACCTTC. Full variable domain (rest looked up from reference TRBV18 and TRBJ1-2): NAGVMQNPRHLVRRRGQEARLRCSPMKGHSHVYWYRQLPEEGLKFMVYLQKENIIDESGMPKERFSAEFPKEGPSILRIQQVVRGDSAAYFCASSPRTGLGYGYTFGSGTRLTVV.

CDR3 amino acids: CASRPYLIGNEKLFF. The CDR3 DNA follows: TGTGCCAGCAGACCCTACTTAATCGGTAATGAAAAACTGTTTTTT. The J gene is TRBJ1-4, the V gene TRBV28; no clear D gene. CDR1 and CDR2 from the germline V gene are MDHEN and SYDVKM. The CDR3 is made up of 15 amino acids. V dropped 6 bases and J dropped 4 bases, with 15 bases sitting between them.